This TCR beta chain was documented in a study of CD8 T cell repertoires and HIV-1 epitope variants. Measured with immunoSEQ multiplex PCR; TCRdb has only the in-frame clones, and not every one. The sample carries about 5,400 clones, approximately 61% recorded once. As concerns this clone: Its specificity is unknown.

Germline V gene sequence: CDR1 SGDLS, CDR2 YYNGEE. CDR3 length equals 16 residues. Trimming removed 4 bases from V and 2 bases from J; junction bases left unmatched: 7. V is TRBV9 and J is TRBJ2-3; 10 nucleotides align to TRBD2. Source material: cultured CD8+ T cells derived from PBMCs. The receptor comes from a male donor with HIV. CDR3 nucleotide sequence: TGTGCCAGCAGCCCTCAAGCGGGGGGGTTCACAGATACGCAGTATTTT. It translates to CASSPQAGGFTDTQYF.